In this sample, the clone carrying this T cell receptor beta chain turned up a few times. Germline lookup yields CDR1 LNHDA and CDR2 SQIVND (reference sequence). CDR3 length: 13 residues. The trim removed 6 bases at V and 5 bases at J, leaving 3 bases unmatched. Negative isolation was used for CD8+ and CD4+ T cells and FACS enrichment for TEMRA cells. These data originate in a study of CD8 T cells in Susac syndrome. About the study: Among the Susac syndrome patients sequenced, over five had active disease and fewer than 10 were in remission.

RNA was extracted with the RNeasy kit, and a quantity of roughly 0.5 to 1 ug was reverse transcribed using random hexamers. Each CDR3 protein gets one entry after TCRdb re-called the immunoSEQ multiplex PCR reads with MiXCR. The profile covers nearly 110,000 distinct CDR3 sequences, with 94% appearing a single time and about 0.42% taken by the ten largest. The TCR sequence derives from a human donor with Susac syndrome. The chain is built from TRBV19 and TRBJ2-1, with 8 nucleotides matching TRBD2. The sample comprised CD8+ T cells from PBMCs. CDR3 DNA sequence: TGTGCCAGTAGCCTCGGGGGGGACAATGAGCAGTTCTTC. Translation gives CASSLGGDNEQFF.